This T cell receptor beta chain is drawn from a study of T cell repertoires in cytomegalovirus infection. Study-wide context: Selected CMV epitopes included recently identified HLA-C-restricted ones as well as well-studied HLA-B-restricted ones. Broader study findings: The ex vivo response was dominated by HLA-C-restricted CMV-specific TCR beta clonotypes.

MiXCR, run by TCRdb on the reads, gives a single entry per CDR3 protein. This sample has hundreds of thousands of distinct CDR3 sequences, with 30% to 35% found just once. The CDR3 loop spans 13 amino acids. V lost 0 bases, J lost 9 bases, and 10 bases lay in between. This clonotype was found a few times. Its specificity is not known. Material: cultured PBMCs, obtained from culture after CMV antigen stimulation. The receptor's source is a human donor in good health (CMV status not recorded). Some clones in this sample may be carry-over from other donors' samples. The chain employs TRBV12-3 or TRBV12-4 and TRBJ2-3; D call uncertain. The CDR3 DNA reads TGTGCCAGCAGTTTAGCGGCAGATGAGACGCAGTATTTT. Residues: CASSLAADETQYF.